The next 12 T cell receptor beta chains were all read from a single sample in a study of CD8 T cells in Susac syndrome. RNA amounts of roughly 0.5 to 1 ug underwent reverse transcription with random hexamers. TCRdb reanalysed the immunoSEQ multiplex PCR reads using MiXCR and keeps one entry per CDR3 protein. The data show 85,000 to 130,000 distinct CDR3 sequences, approximately 94% seen once. The sample consisted of CD8+ T cells from PBMCs. These TCRs come from a human donor with Susac syndrome.

J is TRBJ2-3 and V is TRBV12-3 or TRBV12-4, with D possibly being TRBD2 (5 bases). V gave up 3 bases and J gave up 5 bases, with 9 bases separating them. This CDR3 contains 13 residues. The CDR3 bases are TGTGCCAGCAGTTTCTCAGAGGGAGATACGCAGTATTTT. Protein product: CASSFSEGDTQYF.

DNA for the CDR3: TGTGCCAGCAGTTACGATCCCAACTACACTGAAGCTTTCTTT. It is translated as CASSYDPNYTEAFF. The J gene is TRBJ1-1, the V gene TRBV6-2 or TRBV6-3, with D hard to call. CDR3 length: 14 amino acids. Trimming removed 2 bases at V and 3 bases at J, with 10 bases between. Germline lookup yields CDR1 MNHEY and CDR2 SVGEGT.

The V and J genes are TRBV20-1 and TRBJ1-5; TRBD1 matches at 8 bases. CDR1 is DFQATT, CDR2 SNEGSKA, per germline (reference sequence). V was pared by 7 bases and J by 4 bases, with 12 bases of the junction left unmatched. The CDR3 loop spans 15 amino acids. CDR3 nucleotide sequence: TGCAGTGGCGCTCTTGGCAGGGGGCCAAATCAGCCCCAGCATTTT. Amino acid sequence: CSGALGRGPNQPQHF.

The rearrangement joins TRBV27 to TRBJ2-5; 10 bases match TRBD1. CDR3 length: 15 amino acids. V lost 4 bases and J lost 4; bases outside the gene matches: 6. CDR1 is MNHEY, CDR2 SMNVEV, per germline (reference sequence). Written as DNA, the CDR3 is TGTGCCAGCAGTTGGACGGGACAGGGGAGAGAGACCCAGTACTTC. Amino acid sequence: CASSWTGQGRETQYF.

The chain is built from TRBV29-1 and TRBJ2-1, with D uncertain. The V and J ends lost 4 bases and 0 bases respectively, with 10 bases between them. Germline assignment: CDR1 SQVTM and CDR2 ANQGSEA. This CDR3 spans 14 amino acids. The chain's CDR3 is CSVGPPSSYNEQFF. The CDR3, as DNA: TGCAGCGTTGGCCCCCCGAGCTCCTACAATGAGCAGTTCTTC.

This rearrangement joins TRBV5-1 to TRBJ2-3; 8 bases agree with TRBD1. The trim removed 3 bases at V and 4 bases at J, leaving 13 bases unmatched. The CDR3 is 17 residues long. The germline CDR1 and CDR2 sequences are SGHRS and YFSETQ. The CDR3 region is CASSWGIGDRNADTQYF. In nucleotides, the CDR3 is TGCGCCAGCAGCTGGGGCATTGGGGACAGGAACGCAGATACGCAGTATTTT.

This chain joins TRBV20-1 and TRBJ1-2, with D tentatively TRBD1 (6 bases). The CDR3 runs 13 residues. V dropped 7 bases and J dropped 3 bases, with 15 bases sitting between them. Germline assignment: CDR1 DFQATT and CDR2 SNEGSKA (reference sequence). CDR3 region: CSVSWTVDYGYTF. CDR3 coding DNA: TGCAGTGTCAGTTGGACAGTGGACTATGGCTACACCTTC.

This clonotype was observed a single time. The chain combines TRBV5-4 with TRBJ2-1; D call uncertain. CDR3 size: 12 residues. V lost 3 bases and J 4 bases, leaving 5 bases between the germline ends. Germline CDR1 SGHNT, CDR2 YYREEE (reference sequence). The CDR3 loop reads CASSYQYNEQFF. CDR3 nucleotide sequence: TGTGCCAGCAGCTACCAGTACAATGAGCAGTTCTTC.

V and J are TRBV29-1 and TRBJ2-5, with D perhaps assigned TRBD1 or TRBD2 (5 bases each). The V end lost 4 bases, the J end lost 10 bases, and 19 bases lay between the germline ends. This CDR3 has 13 amino acids. Per germline, CDR1 SQVTM and CDR2 ANQGSEA. CDR3 sequence: CSVVGRGAEDQYF. The CDR3 DNA follows: TGCAGCGTTGTGGGACGAGGGGCGGAGGACCAGTACTTC.

CDR3 residues: CASSRTSPYEQYF. DNA for the CDR3: TGTGCCAGCAGCCGGACGTCCCCCTACGAGCAGTACTTC. The chain carries TRBV6-2 or TRBV6-3 and TRBJ2-7; D unresolved. Trimming removed 6 bases from V and 2 bases from J, with 11 bases in between. Germline-derived CDR1 and CDR2 are MNHEY and SVGEGT. The CDR3 spans 13 residues.

The V call is TRBV12-3 or TRBV12-4, the J call TRBJ1-2; tentative D call: TRBD1 (5 bases). The V end lost 4 bases, the J end lost 3 bases, and 12 bases lay between the germline ends. The CDR3 is made up of 14 amino acids. The CDR3 reads CASSYGATDYGYTF. CDR3 nucleotides: TGTGCCAGCAGTTATGGAGCGACAGACTATGGCTACACCTTC.

The rearrangement links TRBV13 to TRBJ1-5; tentative D call: TRBD1 (5 bases). Germline values: CDR1 PRHDT, CDR2 FYEKMQ (reference sequence). The CDR3 sequence is 14 residues long. With 5 bases removed from V and 7 bases from J, the gap between germline ends came to 15 bases. The CDR3 bases are TGTGCCAGCAGCCAGAGAGGGGCAGAGCAGCCCCAGCATTTT. Its protein is CASSQRGAEQPQHF.